One and the same sample provided the 21 T cell receptor beta chains below, sequenced in a study of T-cell reconstitution after alpha-beta-depleted transplantation in children. A TCRbeta library incorporating unique molecular identifiers was prepared. TCRdb passed the PCR reads through MiXCR, listing each CDR3 protein once. The repertoire includes over 200,000 distinct CDR3 sequences, about a sixth of them detected once, and just under 45% sits in the top ten. This sample comprised PBMCs, mostly from graft donor cells, obtained 360 days after TCRalphabeta/CD19-depleted stem cell transplant. The receptor set was obtained from a male patient under 10 years old who had a stem cell transplant for acute lymphoblastic leukemia, so the T cells may come from the graft donor.

This clonotype was counted between two and nine times. J is TRBJ1-5 and V is TRBV30; possible D gene TRBD1, 5 bases. V lost 5 bases and J 4 bases, leaving 12 bases between the germline ends. Germline V lookup: CDR1 GTSNPN, CDR2 SVGIG (reference sequence). This CDR3 contains 13 residues. The CDR3: CAWSVWGNQPQHF. The DNA for the CDR3 is TGTGCCTGGTCTGTGTGGGGGAATCAGCCCCAGCATTTT. The full variable domain, its missing parts supplied by reference TRBV30 and TRBJ1-5, is SQTIHQWPATLVQPVGSPLSLECTVEGTSNPNLYWYRQAAGRGLQLLFYSVGIGQISSEVPQNLSASRPQDRQFILSSKKLLLSDSGFYLCAWSVWGNQPQHFGDGTRLSIL.

The CDR3 DNA is TGCGCCAGCGGAGTACAGGGGGGCGAGACCCAGTACTTC. Amino acids: CASGVQGGETQYF. This chain links TRBV5-1 with TRBJ2-5, with 8 bases lining up with TRBD1. V trimming: 7 bases; J trimming: 5 bases; junction bases outside the gene matches: 7. Per germline, CDR1 SGHRS and CDR2 YFSETQ. This CDR3 is 13 amino acids long.

This clonotype was recorded many times. The chain carries TRBV3-1 and TRBJ1-1, with D uncertain. Per the germline V gene, CDR1 is LGHDT and CDR2 is YNNKEL (reference sequence). This CDR3 is built from 13 residues. Trimming took off 0 bases at V and 5 bases at J, with 7 bases between the two ends. CDR3 region: CASSQDRATEAFF. Here the CDR3 DNA reads TGTGCCAGCAGCCAAGATAGGGCGACTGAAGCTTTCTTT.

This clonotype has just one count. The chain carries TRBV6-2 or TRBV6-3 and TRBJ2-1; no definite D call. CDR1 MNHEY and CDR2 SVGEGT come from the germline V gene. V lost 6 bases and J 2 bases, leaving 14 bases between the germline ends. The CDR3 contains 15 residues. CDR3 coding DNA: TGTGCCAGCAGGGCCTTGGCCCTGCCCTACAATGAGCAGTTCTTC. Protein sequence: CASRALALPYNEQFF.

This clonotype was found a few times. For the CDR3, the DNA is TGCGCCAGCAGCGCCCGACAGGGGACCGGGGAGCTGTTTTTT. The encoded protein is CASSARQGTGELFF. The V and J genes are TRBV5-1 and TRBJ2-2, with 8 bases fitting TRBD1. J lost 5 bases, V lost 4 bases, and 4 bases had no gene match. Germline CDR1 is SGHRS and CDR2 is YFSETQ. This CDR3 region has 14 residues.

The CDR3 loop is CASSRGLDLVSNTEAFF. The CDR3 DNA sequence: TGTGCCAGCAGTCGGGGATTGGACTTAGTATCGAACACTGAAGCTTTCTTT. The chain recombines TRBV12-3 or TRBV12-4 with TRBJ1-1; D remains ambiguous. V was clipped by 5 bases and J by 1 base, with 20 bases between them. This CDR3 spans 17 amino acids.

This clonotype was observed a few times. This chain connects TRBV11-2 to TRBJ2-1; TRBD2 aligns across 12 bases. Per germline, CDR1 SGHAT and CDR2 FQNNGV. J was trimmed by 7 bases and V by 5 bases; bases with no gene match: 6. The CDR3 contains 15 residues. The CDR3 nucleotides read TGTGCCAGCAGCAGTGGACTAGCGGGGTATAATGAGCAGTTCTTC. It encodes CASSSGLAGYNEQFF.

The chain is built from TRBV7-8 and TRBJ1-2; 7 bases fit TRBD1. Germline-derived CDR1 and CDR2 are SGHVS and FQNEAQ. The ends lost 5 bases at V and 9 bases at J; junction bases unmatched: 6. The CDR3 runs 12 residues. Here the CDR3 DNA reads TGTGCCAGCAGCCCAGGGACAGTCAGCTACACCTTC. Translated, it gives CASSPGTVSYTF. The variable domain in full, completed from reference TRBV7-8 and TRBJ1-2, reads GAGVSQSPRYKVAKRGQDVALRCDPISGHVSLFWYQQALGQGPEFLTYFQNEAQLDKSGLPSDRFFAERPEGSVSTLKIQRTQQEDSAVYLCASSPGTVSYTFGSGTRLTVV.

The chain couples TRBV12-3 or TRBV12-4 to TRBJ2-5; D uncertain. Trimming shortened V by 3 bases and J by 0 bases, and 8 bases separated the two germline ends. This CDR3 region has 14 residues. CDR3 amino acids: CASSFFTDQETQYF. In nucleotides, the CDR3 is TGTGCCAGCAGTTTCTTCACAGACCAAGAGACCCAGTACTTC.

This sequence joins TRBV5-1 and TRBJ2-5; TRBD1 matches 7 bases. The CDR3 covers 14 residues. Germline values: CDR1 SGHRS, CDR2 YFSETQ. J lost 4 bases, V lost 4 bases, and 7 bases had no gene match. CDR3 residues: CASSTSQGTETQYF. Written as DNA, the CDR3 is TGCGCCAGCAGCACCTCACAGGGGACAGAGACCCAGTACTTC.

This clonotype was picked up a small number of times. The chain is built from TRBV7-9 and TRBJ2-3; D may be TRBD2 (6 bases). Trimming took 5 bases from V and 2 from J, leaving 17 bases between them. This CDR3 comprises 16 residues. Germline V gives CDR1 SEHNR, CDR2 FQNEAQ (reference sequence). The CDR3, as DNA: TGTGCCAGCAGCCCCATCGGCGGGGAGATCACAGATACGCAGTATTTT. It codes for CASSPIGGEITDTQYF.

In its sample, this clonotype was seen many times. The chain recombines TRBV3-1 with TRBJ2-1, with D unresolved. Trimming cost V 1 base and J 9 bases, with 7 bases left between them. The V gene's germline CDR1 is LGHDT and CDR2 YNNKEL (reference sequence). This CDR3 is 12 amino acids long. The chain's CDR3 is CASSQGRREQFF. The DNA for the CDR3 is TGTGCCAGCAGCCAAGGTCGTCGTGAGCAGTTCTTC.

V and J are TRBV11-2 and TRBJ2-1, with D unclear. Germline lookup yields CDR1 SGHAT and CDR2 FQNNGV. Between the trimmed V and J ends, which lost 1 base and 12 bases, there was a span of 7 bases. CDR3 length equals 11 residues. DNA of the CDR3: TGTGCCAGCAGCTTAGGAAACGGGCAGTTCTTC. Its protein is CASSLGNGQFF.

The gene calls are TRBV6-1 and TRBJ2-7, with TRBD1 matching 8 bases. V lost 5 bases to trimming and J lost 2 bases; unmatched junction nucleotides: 8. Germline V gene sequence: CDR1 MNHNS, CDR2 SASEGT. The length of the CDR3 is 15 residues. The CDR3: CASSLGQGLAYEQYF. CDR3 nucleotides: TGTGCCAGCAGTCTTGGACAGGGCCTCGCCTACGAGCAGTACTTC.

The sample holds a few counts of this clonotype. The chain employs TRBV6-2 or TRBV6-3 and TRBJ2-3; 9 bases are a match to TRBD2. Germline V gene data show CDR1 as MNHEY and CDR2 as SVGEGT. Trimming at V came to 0 bases and at J to 1 base, leaving 17 bases not matched to a gene. The CDR3 spans 21 residues. The CDR3 here is CASSYSRDGGGAVDRTDTQYF. The DNA for the CDR3 is TGTGCCAGCAGTTACTCGAGGGATGGCGGGGGGGCCGTCGATCGCACAGATACGCAGTATTTT.

This clonotype has a handful of counts. The rearrangement uses TRBV7-9 and TRBJ1-5, with TRBD1 identical over 8 bases. V dropped 5 bases and J dropped 2; count of bases not matched to a gene: 5. The CDR3 has 15 residues. Germline V gives CDR1 SEHNR, CDR2 FQNEAQ (reference sequence). The CDR3 bases are TGTGCCAGCAGCGTCGCGACAGGGGGCAATCAGCCCCAGCATTTT. Encoded protein: CASSVATGGNQPQHF.

The chain is built from TRBV12-3 or TRBV12-4 and TRBJ1-1; D gene ambiguous. The CDR3 extends over 16 amino acids. Between the trimmed V and J ends, which lost 7 bases and 0 bases, there was a span of 18 bases. The DNA of the CDR3 is TGTGCCAGCATTACAGTCGGATTTTCTGTGAACACTGAAGCTTTCTTT. Its protein is CASITVGFSVNTEAFF.

This clonotype occurred a few times. The chain carries TRBV5-6 and TRBJ2-4; 10 nucleotides align to TRBD1. CDR1 is SGHDT, CDR2 YYEEEE, per germline. Trimming cost V 5 bases and J 4 bases; bases outside gene matches: 9. The CDR3 spans 16 residues. CDR3 region: CASSPIRDRGKNIQYF. CDR3 in DNA: TGTGCCAGCAGTCCAATTCGGGACAGGGGAAAAAACATTCAGTACTTC.

Ten or more counts support this clonotype. The chain uses TRBV5-1 and TRBJ2-1; 13 nucleotides match TRBD2. CDR3 length: 16 amino acids. Germline V lookup: CDR1 SGHRS, CDR2 YFSETQ. V lost 4 bases to trimming and J lost 6 bases; unmatched junction nucleotides: 7. The CDR3 is CASSPLTSGGANEQFF. CDR3 bases: TGCGCCAGCAGCCCCTTAACTAGCGGGGGGGCCAATGAGCAGTTCTTC.

The rearrangement links TRBV12-3 or TRBV12-4 to TRBJ1-2; D remains unclear. The ends were cut back, 3 bases at V and 6 bases at J, with 8 bases in the middle. This CDR3 region has 12 residues. As DNA, the CDR3 is TGTGCCAGCAGTTTCCGGACCCATGGCTACACCTTC. Translating it yields CASSFRTHGYTF.

The sample holds a few counts of this clonotype. CDR3 sequence reads: CASGQDRGTEAFF. CDR3 DNA sequence: TGTGCCAGCGGGCAGGACAGGGGCACTGAAGCTTTCTTT. This rearrangement joins TRBV6-1 to TRBJ1-1; 9 nucleotides agree with TRBD1. CDR3 size: 13 residues. V shed 8 bases, J shed 4 bases, and the junction held 5 bases outside the gene matches. Germline CDR1 reads MNHNS; CDR2 reads SASEGT.